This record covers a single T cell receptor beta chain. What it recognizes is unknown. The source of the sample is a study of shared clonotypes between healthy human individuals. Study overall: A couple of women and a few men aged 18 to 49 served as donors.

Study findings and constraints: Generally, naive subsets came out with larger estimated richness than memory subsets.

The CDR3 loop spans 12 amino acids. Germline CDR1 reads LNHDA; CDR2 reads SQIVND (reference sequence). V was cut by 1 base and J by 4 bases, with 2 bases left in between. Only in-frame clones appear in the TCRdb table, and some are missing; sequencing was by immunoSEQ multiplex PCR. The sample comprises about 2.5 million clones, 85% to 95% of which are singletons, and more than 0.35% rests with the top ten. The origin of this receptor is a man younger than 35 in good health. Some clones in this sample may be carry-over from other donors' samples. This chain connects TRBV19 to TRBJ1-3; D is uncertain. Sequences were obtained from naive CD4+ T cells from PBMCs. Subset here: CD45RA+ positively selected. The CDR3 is CASSIVGNTIYF. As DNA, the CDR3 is TGTGCCAGTAGTATAGTAGGAAACACCATATATTTT. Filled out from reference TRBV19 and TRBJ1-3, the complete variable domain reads DGGITQSPKYLFRKEGQNVTLSCEQNLNHDAMYWYRQDPGQGLRLIYYSQIVNDFQKGDIAEGYSVSREKKESFPLTVTSAQKNPTAFYLCASSIVGNTIYFGEGSWLTVV.